This T cell receptor (beta chain) was observed in a study of T cell clones after liver transplantation. Germline lookup yields CDR1 SGHRS and CDR2 YFSETQ. V shed 4 bases and J shed 8 bases, with 16 bases lying between them. The CDR3 length is 14 residues. A remark on this clone: What it recognizes is unknown.

The study's findings and limits: Donor-reactive sequences fell more than third party-reactive ones, suggesting partial deletion. Rather than being deleted, graft donor-reactive T cells may have moved into the graft.

Sequencing used immunoSEQ multiplex PCR; TCRdb keeps in-frame clones, though not all of them. The data hold roughly 100,000 clones, with 80% to 85% observed a single time. This sequence originates from a human donor who received a liver transplant. The specimen comprised CD4+ T cells from blood, sampled before liver transplant. The V gene is TRBV5-1, the J gene TRBJ1-5; the D is unclear. DNA for the CDR3: TGCGCCAGCAGCCCCGGACCGAGCCAGGAGCCCCAGCATTTT. Residues: CASSPGPSQEPQHF.